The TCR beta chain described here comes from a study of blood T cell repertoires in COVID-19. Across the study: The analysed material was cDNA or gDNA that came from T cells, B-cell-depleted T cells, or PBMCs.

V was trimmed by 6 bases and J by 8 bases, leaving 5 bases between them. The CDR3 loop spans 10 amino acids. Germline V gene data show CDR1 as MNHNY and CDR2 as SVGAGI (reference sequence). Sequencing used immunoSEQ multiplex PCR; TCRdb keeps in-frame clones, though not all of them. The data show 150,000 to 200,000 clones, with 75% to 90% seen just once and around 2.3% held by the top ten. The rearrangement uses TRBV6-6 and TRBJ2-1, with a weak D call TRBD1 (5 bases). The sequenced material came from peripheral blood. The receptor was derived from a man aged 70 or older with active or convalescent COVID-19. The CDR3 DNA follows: TGTGCCAGCAGCAGGGATGAGCAGTTCTTC. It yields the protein CASSRDEQFF.